This TCR beta chain was profiled in a study of Graves' ophthalmopathy and Graves' hyperthyroidism. With 0 bases removed from V and 0 bases from J, the gap between germline ends came to 15 bases. The CDR3 totals 18 residues. Germline V gene lookup returns CDR1 SQVTM and CDR2 ANQGSEA. The study amplified TCR beta CDR3 regions using RNA transcripts. The first-round RT-PCR employed HTBI primers together with the Qiagen OneStep RT-PCR kit. A multiplex PCR was then performed as the second round. TCRdb reprocessed the multiplex PCR reads with MiXCR, giving one entry per CDR3 protein. Here the sample spans about 740,000 distinct CDR3 sequences, roughly two fifths being singletons. Ophthalmopathy in the donors was of moderate-to-severe activity, with CAS ≥3, NOSPECS ≥4 and duration under 3 months. Each diagnosis was determined on the basis of clinical symptoms, serum thyroxine, TRAb, thyroid ultrasound and orbital computed tomography.

There are many counts of this clonotype. The rearrangement uses TRBV29-1 and TRBJ2-6; D is perhaps TRBD2 (6 bases). The receptor's source is an adult man with Graves' ophthalmopathy. Material for sequencing was peripheral blood. CDR3 protein: CSVEDRRDRDSGANVLTF. CDR3 nucleotides: TGCAGCGTTGAAGATAGGCGGGACCGGGACTCTGGGGCCAACGTCCTGACTTTC.